Listed below are T cell receptor beta chains from one sample, sequenced in a study of T cell repertoires in aging, cancer and after chemotherapy. Each CDR3 protein gets one entry after TCRdb re-called the multiplex PCR reads with MiXCR. Of nearly 7,500 distinct CDR3 sequences in the sample, approximately 30% are singletons; the top ten hold 7% to 9.5%. Sequenced material: blood. The origin of the receptors is a human donor with a blood cancer. Each CDR3 is given with its conserved first and last residue. The order of the fields is J gene, D gene, clone size, V gene, CDR3 protein, CDR3 DNA. The D gene is left open where the match is weak. The size entry is marked missing in some rows and otherwise reads once, few, many or a size class.

>TRBJ1-1|.|few|TRBV12-3/TRBV12-4
CASSLEGLEAFF
TGTGCCAGCAGTTTAGAAGGCCTTGAAGCTTTCTTT
>TRBJ2-5|TRBD2|.|TRBV24-1
CATGTAGRGETQYF
TGTGCCACCGGCACAGCGGGGAGGGGAGAGACCCAGTACTTC
>TRBJ1-2|.|.|TRBV12-3/TRBV12-4
CASSLRRDGYTF
TGTGCCAGCAGTTTGAGGAGGGATGGCTACACCTTC
>TRBJ2-5|.|.|TRBV18
CASSPLDSYQETQYF
TGTGCCAGCTCACCATTAGACAGTTATCAAGAGACCCAGTACTTC
>TRBJ2-1|.|.|TRBV6-5
CASSGGSFLLLNEQFF
TGTGCCAGCAGTGGAGGGAGCTTCCTCCTCCTCAATGAGCAGTTCTTC
>TRBJ1-2|.|medium-sized|TRBV29-1
CSVRVQYGYTF
TGCAGCGTCAGGGTACAGTATGGCTACACCTTC
>TRBJ1-1|.|medium-sized|TRBV19
CASSKGLTEAFF
TGTGCCAGTAGTAAGGGATTGACGGAAGCTTTCTTT
>TRBJ1-6|.|.|TRBV15
CATSRDLFNRFTDSPYNSPLHF
TGTGCCACCAGCAGAGATCTGTTTAACCGGTTTACGGACTCCCCCTATAATTCACCCCTCCACTTT
>TRBJ2-7|TRBD1|.|TRBV18
CASSPGQGRSSYEQYF
TGTGCCAGCTCACCAGGACAGGGGAGGAGTTCCTACGAGCAGTACTTC
>TRBJ1-2|TRBD1|medium-sized|TRBV29-1
CSVEAAWGQGANHYGYTF
TGCAGCGTCGAGGCGGCTTGGGGACAGGGGGCGAACCACTATGGCTACACCTTC
>TRBJ1-5|.|.|TRBV19
CATHMGHKNSQSNQPQHF
TGTGCCACCCATATGGGACACAAAAATTCCCAAAGCAATCAGCCCCAGCATTTT
>TRBJ1-1|.|medium-sized|TRBV29-1
CSVEEGGWDTEAFF
TGCAGCGTTGAAGAGGGGGGATGGGACACTGAAGCTTTCTTT
>TRBJ2-3|.|few|TRBV11-2
CASSLRPNTDTQYF
TGTGCCAGCAGCTTAAGACCTAACACAGATACGCAGTATTTT
>TRBJ2-2|TRBD2|.|TRBV5-1
CASSLLTSGATGELFF
TGCGCCAGCAGCTTACTGACTAGCGGGGCCACCGGGGAGCTGTTTTTT
>TRBJ2-7|.|.|TRBV12-3/TRBV12-4
CASRSTASSYEQYF
TGTGCCAGCAGATCAACGGCATCCTCCTACGAGCAGTACTTC
>TRBJ2-3|.|.|TRBV12-3/TRBV12-4
CASSFKPAGGFTDTQYF
TGTGCCAGCAGTTTCAAGCCGGCAGGGGGGTTCACAGATACGCAGTATTTT
>TRBJ2-6|.|.|TRBV12-3/TRBV12-4
CASSWRRAGANVLTF
TGTGCCAGCAGTTGGAGGAGAGCTGGGGCCAACGTCCTGACTTTC
>TRBJ2-2|.|medium-sized|TRBV7-6
CASSLAYRTIAGELFF
TGTGCCAGCAGCTTAGCGTACCGGACTATCGCCGGGGAGCTGTTTTTT
>TRBJ2-1|TRBD2|.|TRBV7-9
CASSLAASGGGKFF
TGTGCCAGCAGCTTAGCGGCTAGCGGGGGGGGGAAGTTCTTC
>TRBJ2-3|TRBD2|.|TRBV19
CASGGGSDTQYF
TGTGCCAGTGGGGGGGGGTCAGATACGCAGTATTTT
>TRBJ1-4|TRBD1|medium-sized|TRBV5-4
CASSLEDRGEKLFF
TGTGCCAGCAGCTTGGAGGACAGGGGAGAAAAACTGTTTTTT
>TRBJ1-2|TRBD1|medium-sized|TRBV13
CASSPGQGDYGYTF
TGTGCCAGCAGCCCCGGACAGGGAGACTATGGCTACACCTTC
>TRBJ1-2|.|medium-sized|TRBV29-1
CSVDRDTYGYTF
TGCAGCGTTGATCGGGACACATATGGCTACACCTTC
>TRBJ2-2|TRBD2|.|TRBV6-5
CASSGSGGENTGELFF
TGTGCCAGCAGTGGTAGCGGGGGGGAGAACACCGGGGAGCTGTTTTTT
>TRBJ1-5|.|.|TRBV12-3/TRBV12-4
CASSLTAVQPQHF
TGTGCCAGCAGTTTAACGGCGGTGCAGCCCCAGCATTTT
>TRBJ2-7|.|few|TRBV6-1
CASSSGRLYEQYF
TGTGCCAGCAGCTCGGGCCGACTCTACGAGCAGTACTTC
>TRBJ2-1|TRBD2|.|TRBV5-1
CASSLGAGGGSYNEQFF
TGCGCCAGCAGCTTGGGGGCGGGGGGAGGTTCCTACAATGAGCAGTTCTTC
>TRBJ2-3|TRBD2|.|TRBV7-9
CASSLGGGGGGTDTQYF
TGTGCCAGCAGCTTAGGGGGCGGGGGGGGGGGCACAGATACGCAGTATTTT
>TRBJ2-2|.|.|TRBV5-1
CASSFNSAALTGELFF
TGCGCCAGCAGCTTTAATTCAGCCGCACTCACCGGGGAGCTGTTTTTT
>TRBJ2-3|.|.|TRBV6-5
CASRTSWGAVDTQYF
TGTGCCAGCAGGACTAGCTGGGGGGCTGTAGATACGCAGTATTTT
>TRBJ2-3|TRBD2|.|TRBV6-1
CASSGTSGGADTQYF
TGTGCCAGCAGTGGGACTAGCGGGGGGGCAGATACGCAGTATTTT
>TRBJ1-6|.|medium-sized|TRBV5-6
CASSMTRWGISYNSPLHF
TGTGCCAGCAGCATGACACGGTGGGGGATATCCTATAATTCACCCCTCCACTTT
>TRBJ2-2|TRBD1|.|TRBV7-9
CASSYADRTTTRELFF
TGTGCCAGCAGTTACGCGGACAGGACGACTACCCGGGAGCTGTTTTTT
>TRBJ1-3|.|once|TRBV11-3
CASSLARGPSGNTIYF
TGTGCCAGCAGCTTAGCCCGGGGCCCCTCTGGAAACACCATATATTTT
>TRBJ1-2|TRBD1|few|TRBV5-5
CASSLEDRGVYGYTF
TGTGCCAGCAGCTTGGAAGACAGGGGCGTTTATGGCTACACCTTC
>TRBJ1-4|TRBD1|.|TRBV5-4
CASSLNRDRGTTNEKLFF
TGTGCCAGCAGCTTGAACCGGGACAGGGGGACAACTAATGAAAAACTGTTTTTT